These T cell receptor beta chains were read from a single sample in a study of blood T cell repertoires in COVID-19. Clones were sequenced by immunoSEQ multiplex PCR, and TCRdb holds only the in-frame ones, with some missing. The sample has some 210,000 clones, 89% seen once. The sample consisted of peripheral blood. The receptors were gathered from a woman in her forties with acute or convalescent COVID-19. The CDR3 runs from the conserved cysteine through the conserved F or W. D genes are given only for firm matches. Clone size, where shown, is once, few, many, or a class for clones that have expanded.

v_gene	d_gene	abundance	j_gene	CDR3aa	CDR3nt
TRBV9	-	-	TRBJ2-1	CASSVAGASNEQFF	TGTGCCAGCAGCGTAGCGGGAGCTAGCAATGAGCAGTTCTTC
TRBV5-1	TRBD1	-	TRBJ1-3	CASSLGDGQGLGNTIYF	TGCGCCAGCAGCTTGGGGGACGGACAGGGTCTTGGAAACACCATATATTTT
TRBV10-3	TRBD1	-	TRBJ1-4	CAISVEGQPNEKLFF	TGTGCCATCAGTGTAGAGGGACAGCCTAATGAAAAACTGTTTTTT
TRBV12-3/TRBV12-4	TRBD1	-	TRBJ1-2	CASKPTGAHGYTF	TGTGCCAGCAAACCAACAGGGGCCCATGGCTACACCTTC
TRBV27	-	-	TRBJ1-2	CASSLGGNYGYTF	TGTGCCAGCAGTTTAGGCGGTAACTATGGCTACACCTTC
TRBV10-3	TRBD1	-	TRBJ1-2	CAISATGGRDGYTF	TGTGCCATCAGTGCGACAGGGGGACGGGACGGCTACACCTTC
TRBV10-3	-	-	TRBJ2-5	CAISENPGEETQYF	TGTGCCATCAGTGAGAACCCGGGGGAAGAGACCCAGTACTTC
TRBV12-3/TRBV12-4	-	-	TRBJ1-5	CASSFTGPQHF	TGTGCCAGCAGTTTCACCGGGCCCCAGCATTTT
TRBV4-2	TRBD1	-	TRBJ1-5	CASSPTGDRGLQPQHF	TGTGCCAGCAGCCCAACGGGAGACAGGGGATTACAGCCCCAGCATTTT
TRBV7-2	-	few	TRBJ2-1	CASSKGRGGQHNEQFF	TGTGCCAGCAGCAAAGGGAGGGGGGGCCAACACAATGAGCAGTTCTTC
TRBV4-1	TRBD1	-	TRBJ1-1	CASSHGTGYSMNTEAFF	TGCGCCAGCAGCCATGGGACAGGGTACTCCATGAACACTGAAGCTTTCTTT
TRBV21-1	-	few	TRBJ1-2	CASSKISGARGGYTF	TGTGCCAGCAGCAAAATCAGCGGGGCGAGGGGTGGCTACACCTTC
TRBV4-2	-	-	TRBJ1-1	CASSQDRERMNTEAFF	TGTGCCAGCAGCCAAGATCGGGAGAGAATGAACACTGAAGCTTTCTTT
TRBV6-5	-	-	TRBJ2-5	CASSYRGQETQYF	TGTGCCAGCAGTTACCGGGGACAAGAGACCCAGTACTTC
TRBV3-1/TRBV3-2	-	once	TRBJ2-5	CASSQNKETQYF	TGTGCCAGCAGCCAGAACAAGGAGACCCAGTACTTC
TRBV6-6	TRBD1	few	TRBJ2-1	CASSYTPGTGRNEQFF	TGTGCCAGCAGTTACACCCCCGGGACAGGGAGGAATGAGCAGTTCTTC
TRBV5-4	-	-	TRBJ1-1	CASSLVAGTEAFF	TGTGCCAGCAGCTTGGTGGCGGGCACTGAAGCTTTCTTT
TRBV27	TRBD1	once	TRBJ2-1	CASRLGTGGSNEQFF	TGTGCCAGCAGACTCGGGACAGGGGGAAGCAATGAGCAGTTCTTC
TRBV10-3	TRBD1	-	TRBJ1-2	CAISEGGQGPPYGYTF	TGTGCCATCAGTGAAGGGGGACAGGGCCCCCCCTATGGCTACACCTTC
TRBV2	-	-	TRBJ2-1	CASSDHGDNEQFF	TGTGCCAGCAGTGATCACGGGGACAATGAGCAGTTCTTC
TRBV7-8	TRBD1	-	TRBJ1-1	CASSSRIGGANTEAFF	TGTGCCAGCAGCTCCCGGATAGGGGGCGCGAACACTGAAGCTTTCTTT
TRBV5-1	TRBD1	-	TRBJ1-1	CASSWGQGTLNTEAFF	TGCGCCAGCAGCTGGGGACAGGGGACCCTGAACACTGAAGCTTTCTTT
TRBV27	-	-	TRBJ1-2	CASSSPEQGINYGYTF	TGTGCCAGCAGTTCCCCAGAGCAGGGAATCAACTATGGCTACACCTTC
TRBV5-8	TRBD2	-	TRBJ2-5	CASSQGLAGSQETQYF	TGTGCCAGCAGCCAAGGACTAGCGGGGTCCCAAGAGACCCAGTACTTC
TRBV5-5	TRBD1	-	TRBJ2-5	CASSPRQGNRRETQYF	TGTGCCAGCAGCCCCCGACAGGGTAATCGGCGAGAGACCCAGTACTTC
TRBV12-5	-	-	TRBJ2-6	CASGLAYNRESSGANVLTF	TGTGCTAGTGGTTTGGCCTATAACAGGGAGAGCTCTGGGGCCAACGTCCTGACTTTC
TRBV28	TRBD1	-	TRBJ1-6	CASSSRQGRINSPLHF	TGTGCCAGCAGTTCCAGACAGGGGCGGATCAATTCACCCCTCCACTTT
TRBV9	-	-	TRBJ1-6	CASSGSGQSPLHF	TGTGCCAGCAGCGGTTCAGGGCAGTCACCCCTCCACTTT
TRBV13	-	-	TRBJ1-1	CASSLGFAHGARTEAFF	TGTGCCAGCAGCTTAGGATTCGCCCATGGGGCCAGGACTGAAGCTTTCTTT
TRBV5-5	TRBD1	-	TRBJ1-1	CASSQYAGTGNTEAFF	TGTGCCAGCAGCCAGTACGCCGGGACAGGGAACACTGAAGCTTTCTTT
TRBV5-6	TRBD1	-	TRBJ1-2	CASKQGQARRKTINYGYTF	TGTGCCAGCAAGCAAGGACAGGCCCGGCGCAAGACTATTAACTATGGCTACACCTTC
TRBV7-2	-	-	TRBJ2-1	CASSSRLEQFF	TGTGCCAGCAGCTCCAGGCTGGAGCAGTTCTTC
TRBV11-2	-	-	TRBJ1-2	CASSLMAEGYGYTF	TGTGCCAGCAGCTTAATGGCAGAGGGCTATGGCTACACCTTC
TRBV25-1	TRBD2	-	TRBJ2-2	CASSETSGGWDTGELFF	TGTGCCAGCAGTGAAACTAGCGGGGGTTGGGACACCGGGGAGCTGTTTTTT
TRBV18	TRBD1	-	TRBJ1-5	CASSPPMTGGYSNQPQHF	TGTGCCAGCTCACCACCCATGACAGGGGGCTATAGCAATCAGCCCCAGCATTTT
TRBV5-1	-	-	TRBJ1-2	CASSPLEGSHGYTF	TGCGCCAGCAGCCCTCTTGAGGGTAGCCATGGCTACACCTTC
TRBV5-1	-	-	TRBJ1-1	CASSLAGVLNTEAFF	TGCGCCAGCAGCTTGGCCGGGGTCTTGAACACTGAAGCTTTCTTT
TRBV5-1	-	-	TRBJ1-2	CASSLVAGSGYTF	TGCGCCAGCAGCTTGGTAGCGGGTTCTGGCTACACCTTC
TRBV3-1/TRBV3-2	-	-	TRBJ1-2	CASRLLSGTDYGYTF	TGTGCCAGCAGACTGTTGTCCGGGACTGACTATGGCTACACCTTC
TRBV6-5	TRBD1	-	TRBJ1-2	CASSLIQGASYTF	TGTGCCAGCAGTTTAATTCAGGGGGCGAGCTACACCTTC
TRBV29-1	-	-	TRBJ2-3	CSVVGEESTDTQYF	TGCAGCGTTGTAGGGGAAGAGAGCACAGATACGCAGTATTTT
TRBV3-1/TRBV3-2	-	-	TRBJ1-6	CASSGAWGVQSSPLHF	TGTGCCAGCAGCGGCGCATGGGGGGTGCAAAGTTCACCCCTCCACTTT
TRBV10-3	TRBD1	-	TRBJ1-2	CAISPGTGSYGYTF	TGTGCCATCAGTCCCGGGACAGGTAGCTATGGCTACACCTTC
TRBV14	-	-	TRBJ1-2	CASSPRGDYGYTF	TGTGCCAGCAGCCCTCGGGGGGACTATGGCTACACCTTC
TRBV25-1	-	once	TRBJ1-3	CASRPRGTNSGNTIYF	TGTGCCAGCAGACCGAGAGGGACAAACTCTGGAAACACCATATATTTT
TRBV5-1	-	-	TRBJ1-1	CASSVTTGMNTEAFF	TGCGCCAGCAGCGTGACGACAGGAATGAACACTGAAGCTTTCTTT
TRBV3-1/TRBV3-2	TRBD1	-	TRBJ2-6	CASSQYRTGFYSGANVLTF	TGTGCCAGCAGCCAATATCGGACAGGGTTTTACTCTGGGGCCAACGTCCTGACTTTC
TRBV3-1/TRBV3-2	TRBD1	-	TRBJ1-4	CASSFRTGFNEKLFF	TGTGCCAGCAGCTTTAGGACAGGTTTTAATGAAAAACTGTTTTTT
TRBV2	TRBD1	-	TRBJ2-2	CASSDQGAGELFF	TGTGCCAGCAGTGACCAGGGGGCCGGGGAGCTGTTTTTT
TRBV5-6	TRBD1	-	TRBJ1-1	CASSPTDRDLWDTEAFF	TGTGCCAGCAGCCCGACCGACAGGGATCTGTGGGACACTGAAGCTTTCTTT
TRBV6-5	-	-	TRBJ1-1	CASSNFAGETEAFF	TGTGCCAGCAGCAATTTTGCAGGGGAGACTGAAGCTTTCTTT
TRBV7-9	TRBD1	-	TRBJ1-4	CASSSSALPRTGNEKLFF	TGTGCCAGCAGCTCGAGCGCTCTTCCTAGGACAGGGAATGAAAAACTGTTTTTT
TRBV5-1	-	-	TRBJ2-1	CASSFLDNEQFF	TGCGCCAGCAGCTTTCTTGACAATGAGCAGTTCTTC
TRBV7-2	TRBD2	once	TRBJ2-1	CASSISGASGGAGEQFF	TGTGCCAGCAGCATATCCGGGGCTAGCGGGGGGGCAGGTGAGCAGTTCTTC
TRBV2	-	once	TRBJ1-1	CASQREKTAFF	TGTGCCAGCCAGAGGGAGAAGACGGCTTTCTTT
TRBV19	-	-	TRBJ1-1	CASTLRGRSTEAFF	TGTGCCAGTACCCTGCGGGGTCGGAGCACTGAAGCTTTCTTT
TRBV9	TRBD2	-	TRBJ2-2	CASSLRLAEPTGELFF	TGTGCCAGCAGCCTCAGACTAGCGGAGCCCACCGGGGAGCTGTTTTTT
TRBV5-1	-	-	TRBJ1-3	CASSPVTGFSGNTIYF	TGCGCCAGCAGCCCGGTGACAGGATTCTCTGGAAACACCATATATTTT
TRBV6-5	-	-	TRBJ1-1	CASRREATEAFF	TGTGCCAGCAGGCGGGAGGCCACTGAAGCTTTCTTT